The rows below give T cell receptor beta chains drawn from one sample of a study of blood T cell repertoires in COVID-19. Sequencing was performed with immunoSEQ multiplex PCR; in TCRdb, only in-frame clones are kept and a portion is missing. The sample yields fewer than 300,000 clones, about 85% seen once. The sample taken for sequencing was peripheral blood. Receptor source: a human donor with COVID-19, enrolled during active disease. The donor label of this sample is uncertain. Each CDR3 is given with its conserved first and last residue. Fields, in order: J gene, V gene, D gene, CDR3 length, clone size, CDR3 DNA, CDR3 protein. A D gene is named only where the DNA matches it firmly. Clone size is not always given. Where it is, it says once, few, many or a class for expanded clones.

J: TRBJ2-2; V: TRBV12-3/TRBV12-4; D: .; length: 12; size: .; DNA: TGTGCCAGTAAGAGAAACACCGGGGAGCTGTTTTTT; CDR3: CASKRNTGELFF
J: TRBJ2-5; V: TRBV4-1; D: .; length: 15; size: .; DNA: TGCGCCAGCAGCCAAGATGGGCCAACCCAAGAGACCCAGTACTTC; CDR3: CASSQDGPTQETQYF
J: TRBJ2-7; V: TRBV19; D: TRBD2; length: 15; size: .; DNA: TGTGCCAGTACCATGGGACTAGCGGGAGTCCACGAGCAGTACTTC; CDR3: CASTMGLAGVHEQYF
J: TRBJ2-1; V: TRBV7-9; D: TRBD2; length: 15; size: few; DNA: TGTGCCAGCACCCTAGGACTAGCGGGCGGGGATGAGCAGTTCTTC; CDR3: CASTLGLAGGDEQFF
J: TRBJ1-5; V: TRBV2; D: .; length: 14; size: .; DNA: TGTGCCAGCAGTGAAGGTCGGGTGGTTAAGCCCCAGCATTTT; CDR3: CASSEGRVVKPQHF
J: TRBJ1-1; V: TRBV27; D: TRBD1; length: 14; size: .; DNA: TGTGCCAGCAGCATCCGGGACAGGAGCACTGAAGCTTTCTTT; CDR3: CASSIRDRSTEAFF
J: TRBJ1-3; V: TRBV6-4; D: .; length: 13; size: .; DNA: TGTGCCAGCAGTGCGGACAGTGGAAACACCATATATTTT; CDR3: CASSADSGNTIYF
J: TRBJ2-3; V: TRBV7-2; D: TRBD1; length: 14; size: .; DNA: TGTGCCAGCACCTTGACAGGGGCCACAGATACGCAGTATTTT; CDR3: CASTLTGATDTQYF
J: TRBJ1-2; V: TRBV5-1; D: TRBD1; length: 14; size: once; DNA: TGCGCCAGCAGCTTGGGGACAGGGAGTCTGGGCTACACCTTC; CDR3: CASSLGTGSLGYTF
J: TRBJ1-5; V: TRBV27; D: .; length: 11; size: .; DNA: TGTGCCAGCGGAGGAAATCAGCCCCAGCATTTT; CDR3: CASGGNQPQHF
J: TRBJ1-6; V: TRBV28; D: .; length: 17; size: .; DNA: TGTGCCAGCAGTTTGGGGGCAGGGAGCTCCTATAATTCACCCCTCCACTTT; CDR3: CASSLGAGSSYNSPLHF